The 32 T cell receptor beta chains presented below share a single source sample, sequenced in a study of CD8+ T cells in alopecia areata. Sequencing relied on a cDNA template that was reverse transcribed from extracted RNA. Sequencing was performed with immunoSEQ multiplex PCR; in TCRdb, only in-frame clones are kept and a portion is missing. The data list about 110,000 clones, none observed once; around a fifth falls to the top ten. The specimen was lesional skin. Every receptor here comes from a C3H/HeJ mouse with alopecia areata. Mouse strain MHC haplotype: H2-k.

This clone showed up just a few times. The germline and genes are mouse ones. With the read ending 4 residues before the CDR3 end, the germline J gene is used to fill in that end. The chain recombines TRBV13-3 with TRBJ2-3; 9 positions agree with TRBD2. V was pared by 2 bases and J by 2 bases, with 6 bases of the junction left unmatched. Germline V gene sequence: CDR1 NNHDY, CDR2 SYVADS. The CDR3 is 16 residues long. The CDR3 DNA, read in part, is TGTGCCAGCAGTGAGATCACTGGGGGGTTTGCAGAA. This codes for CASSEITGGFAE. Given in full, the CDR3 is CASSEITGGFAETLYF.

As regards this clone: Mouse gene names apply. The read ends 4 residues early relative to the CDR3; the germline J gene fills the gap. The chain links TRBV19 to TRBJ2-3; 8 bases match TRBD1. Germline values: CDR1 FNHDT, CDR2 SITEND (reference sequence). J was trimmed by 3 bases and V by 2 bases; bases with no gene match: 5. The CDR3 is 15 residues long. CDR3: CASSIGTGDAETLYF. CDR3 bases read: TGTGCCAGCAGTATCGGGACAGGAGACGCAGAA.

This clone showed up just a few times. Gene names follow the mouse nomenclature. The read ends 4 residues before the CDR3 terminus; that terminus is restored from the germline J gene. This sample also contains other DNA sequences that code for the same CDR3. The chain couples TRBV13-3 to TRBJ1-1, with TRBD1 matching 10 bases. CDR1 is NNHDY, CDR2 SYVADS, per germline. The CDR3 covers 15 residues. Trimming cost V 3 bases and J 1 base; bases outside gene matches: 3. The CDR3 sequence is CASSGTGGENTEVFF. The sequenced CDR3 bases are TGTGCCAGCAGTGGGACAGGGGGGGAAAACACA.

As to this clone: Mouse names are used for the genes. The CDR3 end lies 4 residues beyond the end of the read and is filled in from the germline J gene. This chain connects TRBV1 to TRBJ1-4; D call uncertain. V lost 1 base and J 3 bases, leaving 9 bases between the germline ends. The germline gives CDR1 NSQYPW, CDR2 LRSPGD (reference sequence). The length of the CDR3 is 15 residues. The CDR3 bases that were read are TGCACCTGCAGTGCAGGGGGAAAGACCAACGAA. It yields the protein CTCSAGGKTNE. The whole CDR3 protein reads CTCSAGGKTNERLFF.

This clone was recorded a few times. Gene and germline names: mouse. The DNA ends 4 residues before the CDR3 does, and the rest of the CDR3 is filled in from the germline J gene. The gene calls are TRBV13-3 and TRBJ1-2; a possible D gene is TRBD1 (5 bases). CDR3 length: 13 amino acids. V was trimmed by 6 bases and J by 0 bases, leaving 9 bases between them. Germline V gene lookup returns CDR1 NNHDY and CDR2 SYVADS. The chain's CDR3 is CASTQTANSDYTF. The sequenced part of the CDR3 DNA is TGTGCCAGCACTCAGACAGCAAACTCC.

A note on this clone: The gene names given are mouse names. The read ends 4 residues before the CDR3 terminus; that terminus is restored from the germline J gene. V usage is TRBV1 and J usage is TRBJ1-1; TRBD1 matches 7 bases. V was clipped by 5 bases and J by 0 bases; unmatched bases: 3. CDR3 length: 14 amino acids. Germline V gene data show CDR1 as NSQYPW and CDR2 as LRSPGD (reference sequence). CDR3 sequence: CTCSWDRSNTEVFF. CDR3 DNA (partial): TGCACCTGCAGTTGGGACAGATCAAACACA.

To note about this clone: Gene names refer to mouse genes. The read ends 4 residues early relative to the CDR3; the germline J gene fills the gap. The chain links TRBV31 to TRBJ2-3, with D perhaps being TRBD1 or TRBD2 (5 bases each). V was shortened by 0 bases and J by 2 bases, with 9 bases between the two germline ends. Germline CDR1 is GKSSPN and CDR2 is SITVG. The CDR3 covers 14 residues. CDR3 DNA (partial): TGTGCCTGGAGTCTGGGGACGGCTGCAGAA. It translates to CAWSLGTAAE. The full CDR3 reads CAWSLGTAAETLYF.

This clone was seen a handful of times. The DNA translation disagrees with the TCRdb protein at residue 12, so the protein in this description comes from the DNA. Genes and germline come from the mouse. The DNA ends 3 residues before the CDR3 does, and the rest of the CDR3 is filled in from the germline J gene. V gene TRBV13-1 combines with J gene TRBJ1-6, with 10 positions matching TRBD1. TRBJ1-6 is annotated as an ORF whose role is uncertain. Germline V gene lookup returns CDR1 NSHNY and CDR2 SYGAGN. After removal of 7 bases from V and 10 bases from J, the junction contained 11 bases not matched to a gene. The CDR3 sequence is 15 residues long. The CDR3 region is CASRVRDRGGSPLYF. The sequenced part of the CDR3 DNA is TGTGCCAGCCGTGTCCGGGACAGGGGAGGCTCGCCC.

This clone came up a few times. Gene names are mouse gene names. CDR3 residues: CASSRHFSNERLFF. The CDR3 bases that were read are TGTGCCAGCAGCAGACATTTTTCCAACGAA. The chain joins TRBV19 to TRBJ1-4, with unresolved D. The sequenced fragment ends 4 residues before the CDR3 boundary, so the rest is inferred from the germline J gene. The CDR3 consists of 14 residues. Germline loops: CDR1 FNHDT, CDR2 SITEND (reference sequence). V was cut by 5 bases and J by 0 bases, with 8 bases left in between.

Regarding this clone: Gene names and germline match the mouse. With the read ending 4 residues before the CDR3 end, the germline J gene is used to fill in that end. The V and J genes are TRBV13-3 and TRBJ1-1; tentatively, D is TRBD1 (6 bases). CDR3 length: 15 residues. Germline V gene lookup returns CDR1 NNHDY and CDR2 SYVADS. CDR3 protein: CASSDEGGRVTEVFF. The CDR3 DNA, read in part, is TGTGCCAGCAGTGATGAGGGGGGGCGCGTGACA.

This clone was recorded a few times. Germline and genes: mouse. From the germline J gene comes the end of the CDR3, since the read stops 4 residues before it. The V call is TRBV13-3, the J call TRBJ2-5; 9 bases fit TRBD2. Germline CDR1 and CDR2: NNHDY and SYVADS. There are 16 residues in the CDR3. Trimming cost V 3 bases and J 0 bases; bases outside gene matches: 5. The sequenced part of the CDR3 DNA is TGTGCCAGCAGTGCACTGGGGGGCGTTAACCAAGAC. Its translation is CASSALGGVNQD. The CDR3, in full, reads CASSALGGVNQDTQYF. Full variable domain (rest looked up from reference TRBV13-3 and TRBJ2-5): EAAVTQSPRSKVAVTGGKVTLSCHQTNNHDYMYWYRQDTGHGLRLIHYSYVADSTEKGDIPDGYKASRPSQENFSLILELASLSQTAVYFCASSALGGVNQDTQYFGPGTRLLVL.

With regard to this clone: Genes and germline are mouse. Read sequence stops 4 residues before the CDR3 end, and the germline J gene provides the missing end. The gene calls are TRBV20 and TRBJ2-1, with a weak D call TRBD2 (5 bases). This CDR3 spans 13 amino acids. Germline V gives CDR1 GFQATS, CDR2 STVNSAI. Between the trimmed V and J ends, which lost 3 bases and 1 base, there was a span of 7 bases. The sequenced part of the CDR3 DNA is TGTGGTGCTAGTGCTGGGAACTATGCT. Translated: CGASAGNYA. In full, the CDR3 reads CGASAGNYAEQFF. Full variable domain (rest looked up from reference TRBV20 and TRBJ2-1): GALVYQYPRRTICKSGTSMRMECQAVGFQATSVAWYRQSPQKTFELIALSTVNSAIKYEQNFTQEKFPISHPNLSFSSMTVLNAYLEDRGLYLCGASAGNYAEQFFGPGTRLTVL.

Regarding this clone: The database protein in TCRdb disagrees with the DNA translation at residue 13; the sequence shown here was translated from the DNA. Mouse gene names and germline throughout. The read gets to within 3 residues of the CDR3 end, and the germline J gene fills in the rest. The genes are TRBV19 and TRBJ1-6, with TRBD1 identical over 8 bases. Being an ORF, TRBJ1-6 has a function that is uncertain. The CDR3 runs to 16 residues. V dropped 4 bases and J dropped 4; count of bases not matched to a gene: 7. Germline V CDR1 and CDR2: FNHDT, SITEND (reference sequence). CDR3 sequence reads: CASSPGGAPYNSPLYF. The CDR3 DNA, read in part, is TGTGCCAGCAGTCCAGGGGGCGCTCCATATAATTCGCCC.

There are a few counts of this clone. All gene names here are mouse names. Sequencing ends 4 residues short of the CDR3 end; the germline J gene provides the rest. This chain connects TRBV19 to TRBJ2-5, with TRBD2 identical over 8 bases. The CDR3 loop spans 14 amino acids. The J segment lost 2 bases and the V segment lost 9 bases, leaving 8 bases of the junction unmatched. Germline loops: CDR1 FNHDT, CDR2 SITEND (reference sequence). CDR3 bases read: TGTGCCACCCCCGGTGGGGGGGTCCAAGAC. It yields the protein CATPGGGVQD. From start to end, the CDR3 is CATPGGGVQDTQYF.

This clone was detected many times. Gene names follow the mouse nomenclature. With the read ending 4 residues before the CDR3 end, the germline J gene is used to fill in that end. The chain employs TRBV31 and TRBJ1-4; 7 bases are shared with TRBD1. CDR3 length: 14 residues. Germline CDR1 is GKSSPN and CDR2 is SITVG. Trimming removed 0 bases from V and 3 bases from J; junction bases left unmatched: 1. The sequenced CDR3 bases are TGTGCCTGGAGTCTCGGGACAGCCAACGAA. This codes for CAWSLGTANE. From start to end, the CDR3 is CAWSLGTANERLFF.

This clone was counted many times. Gene names refer to mouse genes. The read ends 4 residues early relative to the CDR3; the germline J gene fills the gap. The rearrangement links TRBV13-3 to TRBJ2-1; 7 nucleotides agree with TRBD2. J lost 1 base, V lost 3 bases, and 4 bases had no gene match. The CDR3 contains 15 residues. CDR1 is NNHDY, CDR2 SYVADS, per germline. CDR3: CASSATGVNYAEQFF. The CDR3 DNA, read in part, is TGTGCCAGCAGTGCCACTGGGGTAAACTATGCT.

About this clone: Gene names refer to mouse genes. The CDR3 extends 4 residues past the end of the read, so its final part is completed from the germline J gene. This rearrangement joins TRBV1 to TRBJ2-7; TRBD2 aligns across 11 bases. Trimming cost V 0 bases and J 2 bases; bases outside gene matches: 3. CDR1 is NSQYPW and CDR2 is LRSPGD in the germline V gene (reference sequence). The CDR3 spans 16 residues. This CDR3 reads CTCSADPTGGAYEQYF. CDR3 bases read: TGCACCTGCAGTGCAGATCCGACTGGGGGGGCCTAT.

On this clone: The genes and germline here are from mouse. The CDR3 end falls 4 residues outside the read, so it is completed with the germline J gene. The rearrangement joins TRBV1 to TRBJ2-1, with TRBD2 identical over 8 bases. CDR3 size: 16 residues. Germline loops: CDR1 NSQYPW, CDR2 LRSPGD (reference sequence). V was clipped by 6 bases and J by 0 bases; unmatched bases: 7. CDR3 sequence: CTCSAGGSYNYAEQFF. The CDR3 bases that were read are TGCACCTGCAGCGCTGGGGGGTCCTATAACTATGCT.

This clone was recorded a few times. Gene names are mouse gene names. The read gets to within 4 residues of the CDR3 end, and the germline J gene fills in the rest. The gene calls are TRBV1 and TRBJ2-3; 8 bases line up with TRBD2. This CDR3 is built from 16 residues. Trimming removed 0 bases from V and 1 base from J; junction bases left unmatched: 3. CDR1 and CDR2 (germline): NSQYPW, LRSPGD (reference sequence). The CDR3 is CTCSAELWGGAETLYF. Incomplete CDR3 DNA: TGCACCTGCAGTGCAGAGCTCTGGGGGGGTGCAGAA.

This clone was counted many times. Gene names follow the mouse nomenclature. The CDR3 end is not reached by the read, which stops 4 residues before it; the germline J gene fills it in. V is TRBV13-3 and J is TRBJ2-1; 7 bases are shared with TRBD2. From germline, CDR1 is NNHDY and CDR2 SYVADS. The CDR3 has 15 amino acids. With V trimmed by 1 base and J by 3 bases, 4 bases remained unmatched. Incomplete CDR3 DNA: TGTGCCAGCAGTGATTGGGGGGATTTCTATGCT. The encoded protein is CASSDWGDFYA. The CDR3 reads in full as CASSDWGDFYAEQFF.

For this clone: Gene names are mouse gene names. Coverage ceases 4 residues before the CDR3 finishes, and the germline J gene fills in the end. This sequence joins TRBV19 and TRBJ2-7; perhaps TRBD2 as D (5 bases). V lost 2 bases and J lost 0, with 12 bases in between. In germline, CDR1 is FNHDT, CDR2 SITEND (reference sequence). There are 15 residues in the CDR3. The sequenced part of the CDR3 DNA is TGTGCCAGCAGTATCGGTCTGGGAAGCTCCTAT. It encodes CASSIGLGSSY. Given in full, the CDR3 is CASSIGLGSSYEQYF.

Points on this clone: Mouse names are used for the genes. With the read ending 4 residues before the CDR3 end, the germline J gene is used to fill in that end. The chain couples TRBV13-3 to TRBJ1-2, with a weak D call TRBD1 (6 bases). Germline values: CDR1 NNHDY, CDR2 SYVADS. V shed 3 bases and J shed 4 bases, with 13 bases lying between them. This CDR3 comprises 14 residues. CDR3 bases read: TGTGCCAGCAGTGGGGGGGGGCCGGGCTCC. Translation: CASSGGGPGS. The whole CDR3 is CASSGGGPGSDYTF.

This clone showed up just a few times. The protein here is the DNA translation, as the TCRdb protein differs from it at residue 11. Each gene name is a mouse one. The read terminates 3 residues ahead of where the CDR3 ends, so the germline J gene completes it. The chain joins TRBV1 to TRBJ1-6; TRBD1 is a possible D gene (5 bases). TRBJ1-6 qualifies as an ORF whose function is uncertain. The CDR3 sequence is 14 residues long. Germline loops: CDR1 NSQYPW, CDR2 LRSPGD (reference sequence). Trimming left V 0 bases short and J 9 bases short, with 9 bases between. The sequenced CDR3 bases are TGCACCTGCAGTGCAGAAGTGGGGGTTTCGCCC. It encodes CTCSAEVGVSP. The CDR3 as a whole reads CTCSAEVGVSPLYF.

The sample holds a few counts of this clone. TCRdb gives a protein that differs at residue 11 from what the DNA encodes, so the protein here is translated from the DNA. All gene names here are mouse names. The read terminates 3 residues ahead of where the CDR3 ends, so the germline J gene completes it. This chain connects TRBV19 to TRBJ1-6, with a weak D call TRBD1 (6 bases). TRBJ1-6 is known as an ORF, though its function is uncertain. The CDR3 has 14 residues. Germline V gene data show CDR1 as FNHDT and CDR2 as SITEND (reference sequence). V was cut by 4 bases and J by 7 bases, with 12 bases left in between. CDR3 sequence: CASSFTGSNSPLYF. The DNA read from the CDR3 is TGTGCCAGCAGTTTCACAGGGAGCAATTCGCCC.

This clone was seen a handful of times. The gene names here belong to mouse. The read finishes 4 residues shy of the CDR3 end, and the germline J gene is used to complete it. The chain carries TRBV31 and TRBJ2-7, with a possible D match to TRBD2 (6 bases). The CDR3 runs to 14 residues. Germline V CDR1 and CDR2: GKSSPN, SITVG. Incomplete CDR3 DNA: TGTGCCTGGAGTCAGGAACTGGGAGATTAT. Translated: CAWSQELGDY. The full CDR3 protein is CAWSQELGDYEQYF.

This clone was seen more than once but under ten times. Gene names denote mouse genes. The read terminates 4 residues ahead of where the CDR3 ends, so the germline J gene completes it. The V and J genes are TRBV17 and TRBJ2-3, with D unclear. The V gene lost 8 bases and the J gene lost 1 base, with 7 bases spanning the gap. The V gene's germline CDR1 is MNHDT and CDR2 YYDKIL. This CDR3 is built from 12 residues. The CDR3 region is CASPPCAETLYF. CDR3 DNA, as far as it was read: TGTGCTAGCCCCCCCTGTGCAGAA.

A remark on this clone: The germline and genes are mouse ones. The read stops 4 residues short of the end of the CDR3; the missing end is completed from the germline J gene. The rearrangement links TRBV17 to TRBJ1-4, with D maybe TRBD1 (6 bases). This CDR3 is 15 amino acids long. Germline V gives CDR1 MNHDT, CDR2 YYDKIL. With 3 bases removed from V and 0 bases from J, the gap between germline ends came to 8 bases. The CDR3 bases that were read are TGTGCTAGCAGTAGCGCAGGGGTTTCCAACGAA. This codes for CASSSAGVSNE. The full CDR3 protein is CASSSAGVSNERLFF.

A remark on this clone: Gene names refer to mouse genes. The read gets to within 4 residues of the CDR3 end, and the germline J gene fills in the rest. This sequence joins TRBV13-3 and TRBJ2-3; 10 bases align to TRBD2. This CDR3 has 18 amino acids. Germline V gene sequence: CDR1 NNHDY, CDR2 SYVADS. V shed 1 base, J shed 2 bases, and the junction held 10 bases outside the gene matches. CDR3 protein: CASSDQPGGARDAETLYF. The DNA read from the CDR3 is TGTGCCAGCAGTGATCAGCCTGGGGGGGCGCGAGATGCAGAA.

In its sample, this clone was seen a few times. The gene symbols are mouse symbols. The CDR3 end is not reached by the read, which stops 4 residues before it; the germline J gene fills it in. The V gene is TRBV13-3, the J gene TRBJ2-7; 11 bases align to TRBD2. Per the germline V gene, CDR1 is NNHDY and CDR2 is SYVADS. The CDR3 length is 16 residues. The trim removed 3 bases at V and 1 base at J, leaving 6 bases unmatched. The CDR3 bases that were read are TGTGCCAGCAGTGCCCGGGACTGGGGGATTTCCTAT. Translation gives CASSARDWGISY. From start to end, the CDR3 is CASSARDWGISYEQYF.

This clone appeared many times. The translated DNA and TCRdb's protein are not identical at residue 12; the protein here was translated from the DNA. The listed genes are named as in mouse. Sequencing ends 3 residues short of the CDR3 end; the germline J gene provides the rest. The chain has TRBV13-3 and TRBJ1-6, with TRBD1 matching 8 bases. TRBJ1-6 is an open reading frame, and its role is uncertain. The length of the CDR3 is 15 residues. Trimming took 3 bases from V and 7 from J; bases not matched to a gene: 6. From germline, CDR1 is NNHDY and CDR2 SYVADS. This chain's CDR3 is CASSGDRGWNSPLYF. The sequenced part of the CDR3 DNA is TGTGCCAGCAGTGGAGACAGGGGATGGAATTCGCCC.

Note on this clone: Genes here carry mouse names. The read terminates 4 residues before the CDR3 end, so the remaining end is supplied by the germline J gene. The rearrangement joins TRBV13-2 to TRBJ1-4, with TRBD1 identical over 9 bases. Germline V gives CDR1 NNHNN, CDR2 SYGAGS (reference sequence). V was clipped by 1 base and J by 3 bases; unmatched bases: 4. The CDR3 consists of 16 residues. CDR3 amino acids: CASGDPGQGPNERLFF. CDR3 DNA, as far as it was read: TGTGCCAGCGGTGATCCGGGACAGGGACCCAACGAA.

This clone occurred a few times. Gene names are mouse gene names. The CDR3 end falls 4 residues outside the read, so it is completed with the germline J gene. V and J are TRBV19 and TRBJ1-1; possible D gene TRBD1, 6 bases. Germline lookup yields CDR1 FNHDT and CDR2 SITEND (reference sequence). The CDR3 runs to 13 residues. This chain's CDR3 is CASTLSGTSEVFF. CDR3 DNA, as far as it was read: TGTGCCAGCACTCTCTCCGGGACATCA.